These T cell receptor beta chains were read from a single sample in a study of T cells after yellow fever vaccination. TCRdb re-analysed the 5' RACE reads in MiXCR, keeping a single row per CDR3 protein. The sample has 300,000 to 400,000 distinct CDR3 sequences; roughly 6.1% are singletons. This material consisted of PBMCs, taken 5 days after the yellow fever booster vaccination. These receptors originate from a man aged 25 to 40 who received the YFV17D yellow fever vaccine. CDR3s leave out the opening cysteine and the closing phenylalanine or tryptophan. Fields, in order: V gene, J gene, CDR3 protein.

TRBV6-2/TRBV6-3	TRBJ2-7	ATNTGGAYEQY
TRBV12-3/TRBV12-4	TRBJ1-5	ASSFGQDQPQH
TRBV5-1	TRBJ2-7	ASSLSPDYEQY
TRBV7-2	TRBJ2-7	ASSLSSGINEQY
TRBV20-1	TRBJ2-5	SASVGLQETQY
TRBV11-2	TRBJ2-2	ASSSGSMTLAGGAGELF
TRBV7-2	TRBJ2-5	ASSLEPGGGKETQY
TRBV5-1	TRBJ2-5	ASSPEWGETQY
TRBV7-9	TRBJ2-7	ASSSDRGGTYEQY
TRBV24-1	TRBJ2-5	ATSDLGGTQY
TRBV15	TRBJ2-1	ATSREDWRSVQF
TRBV28	TRBJ2-2	ASSPISRAGELF
TRBV5-1	TRBJ2-1	ASSLNGAEWNNEQF
TRBV7-2	TRBJ2-7	ASSLAEWGFKDSEQY
TRBV19	TRBJ2-3	ASRDLSGYTQY
TRBV9	TRBJ1-1	ASSASVSESEAF
TRBV2	TRBJ2-7	ASSEQTSGLSYEQY
TRBV11-2	TRBJ2-1	ASSLITSGRLKNEQF
TRBV27	TRBJ2-7	ASSLSFLSYEQY
TRBV7-2	TRBJ2-3	ASSSTSGITDTQY
TRBV7-9	TRBJ1-6	ASSPRDRTGSPLH
TRBV5-1	TRBJ2-7	ASSYEGIPPNEQY
TRBV20-1	TRBJ2-7	SAYSGTRAYEQY
TRBV7-2	TRBJ2-2	ASSLLGSTGELF
TRBV4-3	TRBJ1-1	ASSQVIVNTEAF
TRBV20-1	TRBJ2-1	SAIRTGTYNEQF
TRBV7-2	TRBJ2-7	ASSLGREVVYEQY
TRBV5-1	TRBJ1-3	ASSTPVDTGNTIY
TRBV10-3	TRBJ2-1	AISEQGGNEQF
TRBV7-2	TRBJ2-5	ASSSGTGPQETQY
TRBV10-3	TRBJ2-7	AISDPVGQGYEQY